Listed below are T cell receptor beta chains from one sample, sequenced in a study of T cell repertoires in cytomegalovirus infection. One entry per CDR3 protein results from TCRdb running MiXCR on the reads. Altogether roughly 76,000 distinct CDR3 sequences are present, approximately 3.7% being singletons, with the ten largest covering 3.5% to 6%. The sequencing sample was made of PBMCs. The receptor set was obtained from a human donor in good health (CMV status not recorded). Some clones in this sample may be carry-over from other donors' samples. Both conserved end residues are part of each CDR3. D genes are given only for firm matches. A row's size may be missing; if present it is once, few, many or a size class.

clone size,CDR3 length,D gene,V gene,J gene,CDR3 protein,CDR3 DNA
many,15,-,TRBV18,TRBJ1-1,CASSPGSTSTIKAFF,TGTGCCAGCTCACCAGGATCCACAAGTACCATTAAAGCTTTCTTT
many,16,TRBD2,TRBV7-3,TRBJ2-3,CASSPAATRGADTQYF,TGTGCCAGCAGCCCTGCGGCCACCCGGGGGGCAGATACGCAGTATTTT
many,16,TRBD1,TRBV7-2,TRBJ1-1,CASSLGTGFQGAEAFF,TGTGCCAGCAGCTTAGGGACAGGGTTCCAAGGCGCTGAAGCTTTCTTT
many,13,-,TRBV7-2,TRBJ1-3,CASSTRDGGTIYF,TGTGCCAGCAGCACTCGGGACGGCGGCACCATATATTTT
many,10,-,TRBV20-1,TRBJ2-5,CSAKGRVEYF,TGCAGTGCCAAGGGGCGGGTTGAGTACTTC
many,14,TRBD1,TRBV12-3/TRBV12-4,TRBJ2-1,CASTQGPPYNEQFF,TGTGCCAGTACACAGGGGCCCCCTTACAATGAGCAGTTCTTC
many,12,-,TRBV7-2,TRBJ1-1,CASSPSGGTAFF,TGTGCCAGCAGCCCGAGTGGAGGAACGGCTTTCTTT
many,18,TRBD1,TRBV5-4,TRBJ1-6,CASSLVAGGALSNSPLHF,TGTGCCAGCAGCTTGGTGGCAGGGGGCGCGTTAAGTAATTCACCCCTCCACTTT
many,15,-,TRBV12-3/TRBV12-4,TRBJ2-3,CASSFYPGWADTQYF,TGTGCCAGCAGTTTCTACCCGGGTTGGGCAGATACGCAGTATTTT
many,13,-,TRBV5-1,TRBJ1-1,CASSLVLNTEAFF,TGCGCCAGCAGCTTGGTGTTGAACACTGAAGCTTTCTTT
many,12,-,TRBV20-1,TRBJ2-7,CSASTGTYEQYF,TGCAGTGCTAGTACAGGGACCTACGAGCAGTACTTC
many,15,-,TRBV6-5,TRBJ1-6,CASSYLGEGSAPLHF,TGTGCCAGCAGTTATCTCGGCGAGGGTTCGGCACCCCTCCACTTT
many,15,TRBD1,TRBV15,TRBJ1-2,CATSRGGDRAPERTF,TGTGCCACCAGCAGGGGGGGGGACAGGGCTCCGGAAAGAACCTTC
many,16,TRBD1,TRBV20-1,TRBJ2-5,CSARLRRDRGRETQYF,TGCAGTGCTAGATTACGACGGGACAGGGGGCGGGAGACCCAGTACTTC
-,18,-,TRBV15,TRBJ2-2,CATSRELGEAKNTGELFF,TGTGCCACCAGCAGAGAGCTCGGGGAGGCGAAGAACACCGGGGAGCTGTTTTTT
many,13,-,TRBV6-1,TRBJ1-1,CASRKGANTEAFF,TGTGCCAGCAGAAAAGGGGCAAACACTGAAGCTTTCTTT
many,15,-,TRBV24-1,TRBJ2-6,CATSGHHSGANVLTF,TGTGCCACCTCGGGTCACCACTCTGGGGCCAACGTCCTGACTTTC
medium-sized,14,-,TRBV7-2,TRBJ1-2,CASSLALGPYGYTF,TGTGCCAGCAGCTTAGCCCTAGGGCCTTATGGCTACACCTTC
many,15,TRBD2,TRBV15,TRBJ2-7,CATSRRGGLSYEQYF,TGTGCCACCAGCAGACGGGGGGGCCTCTCCTACGAGCAGTACTTC
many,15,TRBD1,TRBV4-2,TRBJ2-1,CASSTLTGGIDEQFF,TGTGCCAGCAGCACCCTGACAGGGGGCATTGATGAGCAGTTCTTC
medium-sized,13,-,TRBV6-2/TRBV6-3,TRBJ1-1,CASSDTDNTEAFF,TGTGCCAGCAGTGACACGGATAACACTGAAGCTTTCTTT
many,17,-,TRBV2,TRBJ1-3,CASKGGTPRRSGNTIYF,TGTGCCAGCAAAGGGGGGACACCGAGACGCTCTGGAAACACCATATATTTT
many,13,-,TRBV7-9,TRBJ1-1,CASILGEGTEAFF,TGTGCCAGCATCCTGGGGGAGGGGACTGAAGCTTTCTTT
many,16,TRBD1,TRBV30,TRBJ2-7,CAWSEFRGQGAYEQYF,TGTGCCTGGAGCGAATTTCGGGGACAGGGGGCCTACGAGCAGTACTTC
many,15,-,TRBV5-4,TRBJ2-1,CASSLGGQTYNEQFF,TGTGCCAGCAGCTTGGGGGGTCAAACCTACAATGAGCAGTTCTTC
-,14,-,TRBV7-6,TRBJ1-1,CASSRGHLNTEAFF,TGTGCCAGCAGCCGGGGACATTTGAACACTGAAGCTTTCTTT
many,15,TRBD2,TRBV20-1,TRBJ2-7,CSASPRSGARVEQYF,TGCAGTGCTAGTCCTCGTAGCGGGGCCCGAGTCGAGCAGTACTTC
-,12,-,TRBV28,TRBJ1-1,CASSPRLTEAFF,TGTGCCAGCAGTCCCCGGTTGACTGAAGCTTTCTTT
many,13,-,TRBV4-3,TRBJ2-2,CASSQDRQEVLFF,TGCGCCAGCAGCCAAGACCGACAGGAAGTGCTGTTTTTT
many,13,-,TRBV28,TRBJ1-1,CASSLSGLTEAFF,TGTGCCAGCAGTTTAAGCGGGCTCACTGAAGCTTTCTTT
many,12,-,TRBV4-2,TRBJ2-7,CASSSDSYEQYF,TGTGCCAGCAGCTCTGACTCCTACGAGCAGTACTTC
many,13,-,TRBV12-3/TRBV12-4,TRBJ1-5,CASTQREGQPQHF,TGTGCCAGCACCCAGAGGGAAGGTCAGCCCCAGCATTTT
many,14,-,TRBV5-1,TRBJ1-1,CASSFQGPGSEAFF,TGCGCCAGCAGCTTTCAGGGGCCGGGTTCTGAAGCTTTCTTT
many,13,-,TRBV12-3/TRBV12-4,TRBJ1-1,CASSRDTYTEAFF,TGTGCCAGCAGCCGGGACACGTACACTGAAGCTTTCTTT
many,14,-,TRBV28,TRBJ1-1,CASRTPGQNTEAFF,TGTGCCAGCAGGACACCCGGACAGAACACTGAAGCTTTCTTT
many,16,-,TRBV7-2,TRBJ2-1,CASRDKNLSSYNEQFF,TGTGCCAGCAGAGACAAGAACCTTAGCTCCTACAATGAGCAGTTCTTC
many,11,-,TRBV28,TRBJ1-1,CASLTDTEAFF,TGTGCCAGCCTCACCGACACTGAAGCTTTCTTT
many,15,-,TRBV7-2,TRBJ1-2,CASSLGNPLNYGYTF,TGTGCCAGCAGCTTAGGCAACCCCCTTAACTATGGCTACACCTTC